The TCR beta chain under discussion was sequenced for a study of T cell responses to AZD1222 COVID-19 vaccine. Study results and limitations: CD4 TCRs associated with vaccination spanned spike, dominating at 160-218 and 743-854. The reported proportion of spike-specific TCRs targeting unmutated variant regions was nearly half. The breadth and depth of Spike-specific TCRs increased once two AZD1222 doses had been given.

With regard to this clone: Its matching antigen is unknown.

Germline CDR1 is MRHNA and CDR2 is SNTAGT. V was shortened by 1 base and J by 3 bases, with 10 bases between the two germline ends. This CDR3 has 15 amino acids. The method was immunoSEQ multiplex PCR; TCRdb's version includes in-frame clones alone and lacks a portion of them. The sample includes 46,000 or so clones, roughly 87% of them seen just once. The V and J genes are TRBV6-4 and TRBJ1-5; D gene uncertain. This receptor was taken from an adult who received the AZD1222 COVID-19 vaccine. Sequencing used peripheral blood, obtained 28 days after the second AZD1222 dose. The CDR3 protein is CASSDFGRVNQPQHF. The CDR3 region has the DNA TGTGCCAGCAGTGACTTTGGACGGGTCAATCAGCCCCAGCATTTT.